A single sample is the source of the 13 T cell receptor beta chains below, sequenced in a study of blood T cell repertoires in COVID-19. Assay: immunoSEQ multiplex PCR; the TCRdb copy retains only in-frame clones and omits some. The top ten clones hold about 1% of a sample with roughly 290,000 clones, roughly 84% of them seen once. Sequenced material: peripheral blood. The receptors come from a human donor with COVID-19, enrolled during active disease. The donor label of this sample is uncertain.

This clone was picked up one time. The chain couples TRBV2 to TRBJ1-2; D unclear. The CDR3 has 13 residues. CDR1 is SNHLY and CDR2 is FYNNEI in the germline V gene. V lost 6 bases to trimming and J lost 3 bases, with 11 bases between them. CDR3 region: CASSPQNYYGYTF. The CDR3 DNA sequence: TGTGCCAGCAGCCCACAGAATTACTATGGCTACACCTTC.

V usage is TRBV4-3 and J usage is TRBJ2-1, with 11 bases aligning to TRBD2. Germline values: CDR1 LGHNA, CDR2 YSLEER. V shed 1 base, J shed 7 bases, and the junction held 6 bases outside the gene matches. The CDR3 length is 16 residues. CDR3: CASSQVLAGGPNEQFF. CDR3 DNA: TGCGCCAGCAGCCAAGTGTTAGCGGGAGGGCCGAATGAGCAGTTCTTC.

The J gene is TRBJ2-2, the V gene TRBV28, with D possibly TRBD2 on 5 matching bases. The CDR3 sequence is 12 residues long. V lost 7 bases and J 6 bases, leaving 9 bases between the germline ends. Looked up from germline, CDR1 is MDHEN and CDR2 is SYDVKM. The CDR3 nucleotides read TGTGCCAGCATAGGAGGCCCCGGGGAGCTGTTTTTT. This sequence encodes CASIGGPGELFF.

There are a few counts of this clone. The V gene is TRBV19, the J gene TRBJ1-5; 8 bases line up with TRBD1. Germline V CDR1 and CDR2: LNHDA, SQIVND (reference sequence). Losses at the gene ends were 6 bases for V and 3 bases for J; bases not matched to a gene: 7. This CDR3 region has 15 residues. CDR3 in DNA: TGTGCCAGTAGGGCGACAGGGGCGATCAATCAGCCCCAGCATTTT. It encodes CASRATGAINQPQHF.

V gene TRBV3-1 (or the pseudogene TRBV3-2) combines with J gene TRBJ2-3; 7 bases fit TRBD2. This CDR3 is built from 19 residues. The germline gives CDR1 LGHDT, CDR2 YNNKEL (reference sequence). Trimming at V came to 0 bases and at J to 1 base, leaving 13 bases not matched to a gene. For the CDR3, the DNA is TGTGCCAGCAGCCAAGATGGAGGGAGGGCCGTGAGTGGCACAGATACGCAGTATTTT. Translation gives CASSQDGGRAVSGTDTQYF.

The J gene is TRBJ1-3, the V gene TRBV6-5; D uncertain. The CDR3 has 15 amino acids. V dropped 2 bases and J dropped 5 bases, with 13 bases sitting between them. Germline V gene data show CDR1 as MNHEY and CDR2 as SVGAGI. The DNA of the CDR3 is TGTGCCAGCAGTTACGAGGCCGAGACTAGAAACACCATATATTTT. Encoded protein: CASSYEAETRNTIYF.

This chain connects TRBV9 to TRBJ2-7; 9 bases agree with TRBD2. With V trimmed by 0 bases and J by 6 bases, 10 bases remained unmatched. Looked up from germline, CDR1 is SGDLS and CDR2 is YYNGEE. This CDR3 has 16 amino acids. The CDR3 here is CASSVGSVAGEGEQYF. The CDR3 DNA reads TGTGCCAGCAGCGTAGGATCGGTAGCGGGGGAGGGCGAGCAGTACTTC.

As concerns this clone: Other DNA sequences within the sample encode an identical CDR3. The chain carries TRBV9 and TRBJ1-3; possibly TRBD1 for D (5 bases). The CDR3 is 15 amino acids. The germline V gene has CDR1 SGDLS and CDR2 YYNGEE. V lost 0 bases and J lost 3, with 10 bases in between. The chain's CDR3 is CASSVGQGIGNTIYF. CDR3 in DNA: TGTGCCAGCAGCGTAGGCCAGGGCATTGGAAACACCATATATTTT.

The CDR3 coding sequence is TGTGCCAGCAGCGTAGGGGACAGTGTTCATGGCTACACCTTC. Translated: CASSVGDSVHGYTF. This sequence joins TRBV9 and TRBJ1-2, with 7 bases identical to TRBD1. V was pared by 0 bases and J by 6 bases, with 5 bases of the junction left unmatched. In germline, CDR1 is SGDLS, CDR2 YYNGEE. The CDR3 contains 14 residues.

The chain couples TRBV7-6 to TRBJ1-3; D is unclear. V was shortened by 2 bases and J by 1 base, with 9 bases between the two germline ends. CDR3 length equals 15 residues. CDR1 and CDR2 (germline): SGHVS, FNYEAQ. CDR3 sequence reads: CASSLSSGSGNTIYF. DNA for the CDR3: TGTGCCAGCAGCTTATCGTCCGGTTCTGGAAACACCATATATTTT.

The V gene is TRBV2, the J gene TRBJ2-2, with TRBD1 identical over 11 bases. Trimming removed 5 bases from V and 3 bases from J; junction bases left unmatched: 2. CDR3 length: 15 residues. Germline CDR1 is SNHLY and CDR2 is FYNNEI. CDR3 bases: TGTGCCAGCAGTCGGGACAGGGGGGACACCGGGGAGCTGTTTTTT. Amino acid sequence: CASSRDRGDTGELFF.

The DNA for the CDR3 is TGCAGCGTTGCTGGGGCTGGAGGAAACACCATATATTTT. This gives the protein CSVAGAGGNTIYF. The chain carries TRBV29-1 and TRBJ1-3; the D gene is possibly TRBD1 (5 bases). The V and J ends lost 4 bases and 4 bases respectively, with 11 bases between them. The CDR3 has 13 residues. Looked up from germline, CDR1 is SQVTM and CDR2 is ANQGSEA. Based on the CDR3 plus reference TRBV29-1 and TRBJ1-3, the full variable domain is SAVISQKPSRDICQRGTSLTIQCQVDSQVTMMFWYRQQPGQSLTLIATANQGSEATYESGFVIDKFPISRPNLTFSTLTVSNMSPEDSSIYLCSVAGAGGNTIYFGEGSWLTVV.

This chain uses TRBV5-6 with TRBJ1-3; 9 bases map to TRBD1. CDR1 and CDR2 (germline): SGHDT, YYEEEE. This CDR3 region has 15 residues. Trimming removed 4 bases from V and 4 bases from J; junction bases left unmatched: 6. The CDR3 region has the DNA TGTGCCAGCAGCCCGACCGGGACAGGGGGAAACACCATATATTTT. It encodes CASSPTGTGGNTIYF.